This T cell receptor beta chain was captured by sequencing in a study of cytomegalovirus exposure and HLA in healthy donors (dated by TCRdb to about 2017). About the study as a whole: An earlier analysis of several hundred of the donors reported roughly 270 Gb of sequence data and roughly 100 million unique TCR beta sequences from about 179 million T cells. The genetic ancestry cluster associated with self-reported Caucasian donors included approximately 85% of the roughly 390 genotyped donors. In an earlier analysis of 587 of the donors, high-throughput TCR beta sequencing was used to judge whether each TCR beta V gene segment behaved as functional or pseudogenic. An early release covering just under 650 HLA-typed donors comprised about 320 gigabases of sequencing data and around 85 million unique TCR sequences. The aim of the study was to test whether cataloging public T cell receptors could identify signatures of past pathogen exposure. Donor age, sex, ethnicity and CMV serostatus were collected together with the repertoire data. The study profiled the T cell repertoires of under 700 subjects by immunosequencing and related them to cytomegalovirus serostatus. Because of strong linkage in the cohort, 5 or 6 DR-DQ haplotypes were treated as single units for association and clustering. In a later genetic analysis, genome-wide SNP genotypes for about three fifths of the roughly 670 donors were used, and that subset was treated as a discovery cohort. On average, 235,054 unique TCR beta nucleotide sequences were sequenced per donor among about 400 genotyped donors of the cohort, with approximately 18% of those sequences being non-productive. The later analysis used no new phenotypic data to find candidate immune exposures, relying instead on TCR beta sequences and their occurrence across donors. A later analysis re-analyzed previously published TCR beta repertoires from 600 to 850 donors and added high-resolution HLA genotyping to study TCR occurrence patterns. All discovery cohort repertoires had been generated using a single sequencing platform. In addition to the first cohort of 666 subjects, a separate validation cohort of approximately 130 different subjects was used. The study combined high-throughput TCR immunosequencing, statistical association of individual TCRs with disease status, and machine learning to predict cytomegalovirus infection status. The number of typed donors differed by locus: about 629-630 for A, B, C, DRB1 and DQB1; approximately 540 for DQA1; 600 to 610 for DPA1; and approximately 450 for DPB1. HLA typing covered class I and class II loci at four-digit resolution.

V is trimmed back by 4 bases and J by 2 bases, and the junction contains 15 bases that no gene match accounts for. The CDR3, from cysteine to phenylalanine, totals 18 residues. The CDR3 DNA has 54 bases and is translated from base 1. CDR1 SGHAT and CDR2 FQNNGV were looked up in the germline V gene. For this clone: What antigen it recognizes has not been identified. No base quality information exists; no much larger clone differs at one position.

Study-wide findings and limitations: Across donors, most TCR sequences were observed very rarely, whereas some public TCRs were present in many individuals. The study listed 150 to 200 TCR beta chains as associated with cytomegalovirus. The cohort was sequenced for TCR beta chains only, and without alpha or paired-chain data the features that could be detected were limited. In vitro tests confirmed that a few of the cytomegalovirus-associated TCR beta chains recognize cytomegalovirus antigens. The only immune exposure information available for the cohort was CMV serostatus. Some IMGT-functional V segments, including TRBV6-2 and TRBV6-3, could not be distinguished by the 87-base-pair reads and were therefore excluded. Because counts were too low, seventeen rarely observed V segments, including chromosome 9 orphons, were left out of the earlier analysis of about 500 of the donors. In an earlier analysis of about 600 of the donors, most TCR beta V segments appeared in productive rearrangements about 87% or about 30% of the time, broadly matching IMGT annotations. In a later genetic analysis, a missense DCLRE1C variant was associated with V-gene and J-gene trimming of TCR beta chains, and the association was replicated in an independent cohort. Because some donors lacked HLA typing at each locus, the association tests relied only on the typed subset. A group of highly shared sequence variants was considered likely to be a technical artifact of the sequencing pipeline. Assigning TCR associations to individual alleles was difficult when HLA alleles, especially DR and DQ, strongly co-occurred. In a later analysis, the rate of TCR association differed among HLA loci, with DRB1 alleles having the most associated TCRs and HLA-C alleles having the fewest. According to a later analysis, most CMV-associated TCR beta chains appeared to be HLA-restricted, and the HLA associations seemed to be driven largely by CMV exposure. In both the original and validation cohorts, the classifier was reported to diagnose cytomegalovirus status with high specificity and sensitivity. Linkage disequilibrium might explain the correlated functional status among segregating V segments, but an unknown experimental factor could not be ruled out. Presence/absence analyses assumed roughly uniform sequencing depth across donors, an assumption that may not hold. A later analysis associated about 16,000 TCR beta sequences with specific HLA alleles at a false discovery rate of 0.05. The authors suggested that the approach could potentially be generalized to other disease states and immunological phenotypes. A further reported finding was that TCR beta sequences accurately predicted the HLA-A and HLA-B alleles for most subjects in the first cohort. According to a later genetic analysis, donors in an Asian-associated ancestry cluster had fewer N-insertions in productive TCRs than the approximately 650-donor mean. In a later analysis, HLA-associated TCR beta chains were found to be more clonally expanded and to have lower generation probabilities than equally common non-associated chains. A later analysis reported that several top co-occurrence clusters appeared linked to parvovirus B19, influenza, CMV and Epstein-Barr virus.

Receptors were amplified or captured by the immunoSEQ multiplex PCR assay. For the multiplex PCR, a mixture combining 60 forward primers for TCR Vbeta segments and 13 reverse primers for TCR Jbeta segments was used. A multiplex PCR assay on genomic DNA amplified the CDR3 region of rearranged TCR beta genes. On the Illumina HiSeq System, the amplified TCR beta libraries were sequenced as 87-base-pair reads. Per the authors' processing: Across the 700 or so repertoires, a later analysis counted roughly 77 million unique TCR beta chains, some 11 million of which were shared by at least two donors. Raw reads were error-corrected and collapsed into unique sequences with a nearest-neighbor algorithm that merged closely related sequences to remove PCR and sequencing errors. To assign V, D and J gene segments, CDR3 sequences were aligned to IMGT reference sequences. For a sequence to be retained, a match of at least six nucleotides was required to both a V gene segment and a J gene segment. A rearrangement counted as productive if the CDR3 had no stop codons and remained in frame with V and J, and every other rearrangement counted as non-productive. Following IMGT convention, CDR3 was defined as the stretch from the second conserved V-encoded cysteine to the conserved J-encoded phenylalanine. Sequences without an unambiguous match to a single V gene segment were excluded from the earlier analysis of approximately 600 of the donors. An earlier analysis of 500 to 600 of the donors classified V segments as functional when productive rearrangements were above 56.7% and as segregating when the standard deviation between donors was above 5%. A statistical classification framework was built for diagnosing cytomegalovirus status from the catalog of TCR beta chain sequences. In a later analysis, TCR nucleotide sequences were compared against IMGT/GENE-DB human TR gene sequences so that V and J genes could be assigned. The TCRdist pipeline was used in a later analysis to assign CDR3 sequences and most-parsimonious VDJ recombination scenarios. In a later analysis, each TCR beta chain was defined by its CDR3 amino acid sequence together with its V-gene family, and reads without a unique V-gene family were excluded. To address suspected cross-contamination and a sequencing artifact, a later analysis removed approximately 590 highly shared, low-generation-probability nucleotide sequences. For each public chain, a later analysis derived a clonal expansion index from normalized ranks of inferred template counts within each repertoire. In a later analysis, generation probabilities were computed using a VDJ recombination model fitted to out-of-frame rearrangements, and the results were checked against IGoR. In a later analysis, TCR-TCR, TCR-HLA and TCR-CMV co-occurrence was scored with hypergeometric tests, and a repertoire-size bias correction was applied to TCR pairs. False discovery rates were estimated in a later analysis by permuting HLA or CMV assignments 20 times. In a later analysis, co-occurring TCRs were grouped using DBSCAN, and TCRdist sequence similarity was added for clustering within HLA-allele-positive subsets. Repertoires with fewer than 30,000 or more than 120,000 public chains, plus five repertoires with anomalous nucleotide sharing, were excluded from co-occurrence clustering. Imported from immuneACCESS, the table was reduced by TCRdb to in-frame sequences with V and J called. These copies leave out some clones; in studies compared against another copy, an unresolved V gene accounts for under half, and the cause of the remainder is not known. The V and J calls and clone size were taken over from that table, and D and trimming were inferred from the DNA. Across this sample there are roughly 86,000 clones, with about two thirds seen only once. The ten largest make up about 7.7% of the sample.

The cohort comprised hundreds of healthy bone marrow donors. All cohort members were sampled while nominally healthy, although unrecorded immune exposures were likely present. The donor was CMV seronegative and was included in the group of 352 seronegative cohort members. Each donor provided a peripheral blood sample, and peripheral blood mononuclear cells were used for TCR beta sequencing. The Qiagen DNeasy Blood Extraction Kit was used to extract genomic DNA from the blood cell samples. The TCR was taken from a man aged 55 to 70 in good health and CMV-seronegative. Sequencing was done on a sample of PBMCs. This chain is built from TRBV11-2 and TRBJ2-7; the junction holds 9 bases that match TRBD1. The CDR3 protein is CASSSHLGRDRETYEQYF. The nucleotides read TGTGCCAGCAGCTCCCATCTGGGCCGGGACAGGGAGACCTACGAGCAGTACTTC.